One and the same sample provided the 25 T cell receptor beta chains below, sequenced in a study of PD-L1 blockade in urothelial cancer. The assay was immunoSEQ multiplex PCR, and TCRdb's table has in-frame clones only and misses some. The data contain 85,000 to 90,000 clones, around 85% of them singletons. Time point meaning: pretreatment peripheral blood. The specimen comprised PBMCs, sampled around atezolizumab (anti-PD-L1) treatment. The receptors were sampled from a man between 60 and 70 years old with urothelial cancer.

The chain is built from TRBV29-1 and TRBJ2-3, with D hard to call. This CDR3 has 13 residues. Germline lookup yields CDR1 SQVTM and CDR2 ANQGSEA. With 7 bases removed from V and 6 bases from J, the gap between germline ends came to 17 bases. CDR3 residues: CSAAGIDGDTQYF. The CDR3 DNA reads as TGCAGCGCCGCCGGCATCGACGGGGATACGCAGTATTTT.

This sequence joins TRBV5-1 and TRBJ2-3; 13 nucleotides agree with TRBD2. The junction had 1 base not matched to a gene; V was cut back by 3 bases and J by 6 bases. The CDR3 extends over 14 amino acids. Germline lookup yields CDR1 SGHRS and CDR2 YFSETQ. CDR3 nucleotides: TGCGCCAGCAGCTGGACTAGCGGGGGTGATACGCAGTATTTT. Translation: CASSWTSGGDTQYF.

The chain joins TRBV28 to TRBJ2-7; 8 nucleotides agree with TRBD1. The CDR3 is made up of 16 amino acids. Germline V lookup: CDR1 MDHEN, CDR2 SYDVKM. After removal of 6 bases from V and 7 bases from J, the junction contained 17 bases not matched to a gene. CDR3 in amino acids: CASSQTSDRAASEQYF. Here the CDR3 DNA reads TGTGCCAGCAGCCAAACCTCGGACAGGGCCGCGTCGGAGCAGTACTTC.

This clone appeared a single time. The V gene is TRBV7-9, the J gene TRBJ2-5, with a weak D call TRBD2 (6 bases). This CDR3 has 11 residues. Germline CDR1 and CDR2: SEHNR and FQNEAQ (reference sequence). The ends were cut back, 5 bases at V and 6 bases at J, with 7 bases in the middle. CDR3 sequence: CASSAGQTQYF. The CDR3 DNA is TGTGCCAGCAGCGCGGGACAGACCCAGTACTTC.

This chain links TRBV15 with TRBJ1-1; no firm D call. The V gene's germline CDR1 is LNHNV and CDR2 YYDKDF (reference sequence). V lost 0 bases, J lost 3 bases, and 5 bases lay in between. CDR3 size: 13 residues. In DNA form, the CDR3 reads TGTGCCACCAGCAGAGATCCTGACACTGAAGCTTTCTTT. Translated: CATSRDPDTEAFF.

This clone was seen a handful of times. The chain recombines TRBV6-6 with TRBJ2-7; 10 bases align to TRBD1. Germline CDR1 reads MNHNY; CDR2 reads SVGAGI (reference sequence). The length of the CDR3 is 12 residues. V shed 6 bases, J shed 5 bases, and the junction held 1 base outside the gene matches. The CDR3 region has the DNA TGTGCCAGCAGGACAGGGGGCCACGAGCAGTACTTC. Protein product: CASRTGGHEQYF.

The V call is TRBV19, the J call TRBJ1-2; D call uncertain. The CDR3 is 15 amino acids. Germline CDR1 reads LNHDA; CDR2 reads SQIVND (reference sequence). Trimming stripped 3 bases from V and 2 bases from J, with 13 bases between. In DNA, the CDR3 is TGTGCCAGTAGTATCTCCCGGAGGGCAAACTATGGCTACACCTTC. Residues: CASSISRRANYGYTF.

The genes are TRBV30 and TRBJ1-4; 9 nucleotides agree with TRBD1. This CDR3 is 15 amino acids long. The trim removed 3 bases at V and 2 bases at J, leaving 4 bases unmatched. Germline V gives CDR1 GTSNPN, CDR2 SVGIG (reference sequence). This chain's CDR3 is CAWSTGGSTNEKLFF. The CDR3 DNA is TGTGCCTGGAGCACAGGGGGCTCGACTAATGAAAAACTGTTTTTT.

This chain joins TRBV14 and TRBJ2-7, with 8 nucleotides matching TRBD2. With V trimmed by 3 bases and J by 3 bases, 7 bases remained unmatched. This CDR3 comprises 15 residues. The germline V gene has CDR1 SGHDN and CDR2 FVKESK. The CDR3: CASSQTTSGLYEQYF. The CDR3 DNA reads TGTGCCAGCAGCCAGACAACTAGCGGTCTCTACGAGCAGTACTTC.

The J gene is TRBJ1-1, the V gene TRBV28; 7 positions agree with TRBD1. Germline values: CDR1 MDHEN, CDR2 SYDVKM. There are 16 residues in the CDR3. V lost 5 bases, J lost 0 bases, and 9 bases stayed unmatched. Here the CDR3 DNA reads TGTGCCAGCAGTGGGACGGGACAGCACTTGAACACTGAAGCTTTCTTT. Translated, it gives CASSGTGQHLNTEAFF.

This clone was observed once. The rearrangement uses TRBV30 and TRBJ2-1; the match to TRBD2 covers 7 bases. Germline CDR1 and CDR2: GTSNPN and SVGIG (reference sequence). Trimming at V came to 3 bases and at J to 4 bases, leaving 6 bases not matched to a gene. The CDR3 consists of 14 residues. The CDR3 DNA reads TGTGCCTGGAGGTTGGGCGGGGGTTACAATGAGCAGTTCTTC. Amino acids: CAWRLGGGYNEQFF.

This rearrangement joins TRBV20-1 to TRBJ2-7; D is uncertain. The length of the CDR3 is 11 residues. CDR1 is DFQATT and CDR2 is SNEGSKA in the germline V gene (reference sequence). The ends were cut back, 0 bases at V and 3 bases at J, with 3 bases in the middle. Written as DNA, the CDR3 is TGCAGTGCTAGAGACGGCTACGAGCAGTACTTC. It specifies CSARDGYEQYF.

The V gene is TRBV27, the J gene TRBJ1-2; D uncertain. V lost 0 bases, J lost 4 bases, and 6 bases lay in between. The germline gives CDR1 MNHEY, CDR2 SMNVEV (reference sequence). The CDR3 has 13 residues. The CDR3 bases are TGTGCCAGCAGTTTATCTGGGAGCTATGGCTACACCTTC. Translated, it gives CASSLSGSYGYTF.

This CDR3 is CASSQDRQLALGETQYF. CDR3 nucleotides: TGCGCCAGCAGCCAAGATCGGCAGCTAGCTCTAGGAGAGACCCAGTACTTC. V usage is TRBV4-1 and J usage is TRBJ2-5; D possibly corresponds to TRBD2 (5 bases). The CDR3 has 17 residues. V lost 0 bases and J 4 bases, leaving 18 bases between the germline ends. CDR1 and CDR2 (germline): MGHRA, YSYEKL.

This clone was counted only a few times. The V and J genes are TRBV19 and TRBJ1-2; tentatively, D is TRBD1 (6 bases). Trimming stripped 6 bases from V and 5 bases from J, with 16 bases between. This CDR3 has 14 amino acids. Looked up from germline, CDR1 is LNHDA and CDR2 is SQIVND (reference sequence). This chain's CDR3 is CASRTSTGPYGYTF. DNA for the CDR3: TGTGCCAGTAGAACCTCGACAGGTCCGTATGGCTACACCTTC.

The chain recombines TRBV18 with TRBJ2-3, with 7 positions matching TRBD1. The CDR3 has 14 residues. The J segment lost 2 bases and the V segment lost 8 bases, leaving 7 bases of the junction unmatched. Germline values: CDR1 KGHSH, CDR2 LQKENI. CDR3 sequence reads: CASTDRVSTDTQYF. CDR3 DNA: TGTGCCAGCACCGACAGGGTATCCACAGATACGCAGTATTTT.

The chain has TRBV15 and TRBJ1-3; D remains unclear. V was pared by 4 bases and J by 2 bases, with 9 bases between. The CDR3 extends over 14 amino acids. CDR1 is LNHNV and CDR2 is YYDKDF in the germline V gene (reference sequence). In DNA form, the CDR3 reads TGTGCCACCAGCAAGGCTACAGCTGGAAACACCATATATTTT. Translating it yields CATSKATAGNTIYF. The full variable domain, in which reference TRBV15 and TRBJ1-3 provide the parts outside the CDR3, is DAMVIQNPRYQVTQFGKPVTLSCSQTLNHNVMYWYQQKSSQAPKLLFHYYDKDFNNEADTPDNFQSRRPNTSFCFLDIRSPGLGDTAMYLCATSKATAGNTIYFGEGSWLTVV.

The chain joins TRBV6-5 to TRBJ1-1, with 8 bases matching TRBD1. CDR3 length: 14 amino acids. Germline values: CDR1 MNHEY, CDR2 SVGAGI. V shed 5 bases, J shed 4 bases, and the junction held 6 bases outside the gene matches. CDR3 sequence: CASSVRQGRTEAFF. DNA for the CDR3: TGTGCCAGCAGTGTACGACAGGGGCGCACTGAAGCTTTCTTT.

This clone was detected only once. The sample contains more than one DNA sequence encoding this CDR3. The chain couples TRBV15 to TRBJ2-3; D perhaps matches TRBD2 (6 bases). The V and J ends lost 0 bases and 6 bases respectively, with 7 bases between them. The length of the CDR3 is 13 residues. Germline assignment: CDR1 LNHNV and CDR2 YYDKDF (reference sequence). The CDR3 nucleotides read TGTGCCACCAGCAGAGATCGGGGGGATACGCAGTATTTT. It specifies CATSRDRGDTQYF.

The chain's CDR3 is CASSSGAGADTQYF. The DNA for the CDR3 is TGCGCCAGCAGCTCCGGTGCGGGGGCAGATACGCAGTATTTT. The chain employs TRBV5-1 and TRBJ2-3; 7 bases match TRBD2. V lost 3 bases and J lost 4; bases outside the gene matches: 5. The V gene's germline CDR1 is SGHRS and CDR2 YFSETQ. CDR3 size: 14 residues.

The chain recombines TRBV2 with TRBJ2-7; D is perhaps TRBD2 (7 bases). Germline V lookup: CDR1 SNHLY, CDR2 FYNNEI. Trimming cost V 6 bases and J 7 bases, with 16 bases left between them. This CDR3 comprises 13 residues. CDR3 DNA sequence: TGTGCCAGCAGGGCGGAGGGGGGGTTAGAGCAGTACTTC. It is translated as CASRAEGGLEQYF.

The chain carries TRBV11-3 and TRBJ2-5, with 11 bases aligning to TRBD1. The CDR3 consists of 15 residues. V was clipped by 5 bases and J by 5 bases; unmatched bases: 7. Germline assignment: CDR1 SGHNT and CDR2 YENEEA. CDR3 amino acids: CASSRRTGGDETQYF. The CDR3, as DNA: TGTGCCAGCAGCCGAAGGACAGGGGGCGATGAGACCCAGTACTTC.

This clone showed up just once. This chain joins TRBV18 and TRBJ1-4; 11 bases are shared with TRBD1. CDR1 is KGHSH, CDR2 LQKENI, per germline. This CDR3 has 19 amino acids. Trimming cost V 4 bases and J 4 bases; bases outside gene matches: 14. The DNA of the CDR3 is TGTGCCAGCTCACTTCGGACAGGGGGCCTAGAGGAAATTAATGAAAAACTGTTTTTT. Translation: CASSLRTGGLEEINEKLFF.

This clone was seen a few times. The genes are TRBV5-1 and TRBJ2-3, with 8 bases aligning to TRBD1. Germline CDR1 is SGHRS and CDR2 is YFSETQ. V trimming: 3 bases; J trimming: 5 bases; junction bases outside the gene matches: 8. The CDR3 is 15 residues long. The CDR3: CASSSDRAVGDTQYF. CDR3 bases: TGCGCCAGCAGCTCGGACAGGGCCGTTGGAGATACGCAGTATTTT.

In its sample, this clone was seen once. The junction departs from the called germline gene at one end, perhaps through a read error. The chain is built from TRBV7-7 and TRBJ2-2, with 14 nucleotides matching TRBD2. CDR3 length: 18 residues. Per the germline V gene, CDR1 is SSHAT and CDR2 is FNYEAQ (reference sequence). CDR3 loop: CASSTRLAGGRNTGELFF. The CDR3 coding sequence is TGTGCTAGCAGCACACGACTAGCGGGGGGGCGTAACACCGGGGAGCTGTTTTTT.